This T cell receptor (beta chain) appears in the sequencing data of a study of T cell repertoires in cytomegalovirus infection. Across the study: Recently identified HLA-C-restricted CMV epitopes and well-studied HLA-B-restricted CMV epitopes were used by the study. Overall study results and limits: Public TCR beta family frequency separated CMV-and-HLA carriers, including in an independent cohort. The response measured ex vivo was dominated by TCR beta clonotypes (HLA-C-restricted and CMV-specific).

One entry per CDR3 protein results from TCRdb running MiXCR on the reads. The sample consists of some 200,000 distinct CDR3 sequences, approximately 38% of them appearing once. The germline gives CDR1 MDHEN, CDR2 SYDVKM. The CDR3 extends over 16 amino acids. Losses at the gene ends were 5 bases for V and 5 bases for J; bases not matched to a gene: 12. This clonotype was picked up a small number of times. Its specificity is not known. The TCR was taken from a human donor in good health (CMV status not recorded). Some clones in this sample may be carry-over from other donors' samples. Sequences were derived from CD8+ T cells from cultured PBMCs, sampled from culture after CMV antigen stimulation. The chain employs TRBV28 and TRBJ2-5; TRBD2 aligns across 9 bases. The CDR3 here is CASSNWAASGVETQYF. DNA of the CDR3: TGTGCCAGCAGTAACTGGGCGGCTAGCGGGGTTGAGACCCAGTACTTC.